This TCR beta chain was sequenced for a study of blood T cell repertoires in COVID-19. On the study more broadly: T cells, B-cell-depleted T cells, or PBMCs provided the cDNA or gDNA that served as material.

Per the authors' pipeline: Amplification of reference gene primers was used by the study to estimate nucleated cell counts. The protocol was immunoSEQ multiplex PCR, while the TCRdb copy is restricted to in-frame clones and leaves out a portion. The D gene and trimming were derived from the DNA, and the V and J assignments and clone size from that table. The sample carries about 320,000 clones, roughly nine tenths recorded once. Participant reports of clinical history set cohort assignment. Sequencing input: PBMCs or T cells enriched from blood (not recorded which). The clonotype was recovered from a man aged 55 to 70 who had recovered from COVID-19.

The CDR3 region is CACTRGSEKLFF. The CDR3, as DNA: TGTGCCTGCACGCGCGGGTCCGAAAAACTGTTTTTT. This sequence joins TRBV30 and TRBJ1-4, with unresolved D. V was shortened by 6 bases and J by 8 bases, with 13 bases between the two germline ends. CDR1 and CDR2 (germline): GTSNPN, SVGIG (reference sequence). The CDR3 covers 12 residues.